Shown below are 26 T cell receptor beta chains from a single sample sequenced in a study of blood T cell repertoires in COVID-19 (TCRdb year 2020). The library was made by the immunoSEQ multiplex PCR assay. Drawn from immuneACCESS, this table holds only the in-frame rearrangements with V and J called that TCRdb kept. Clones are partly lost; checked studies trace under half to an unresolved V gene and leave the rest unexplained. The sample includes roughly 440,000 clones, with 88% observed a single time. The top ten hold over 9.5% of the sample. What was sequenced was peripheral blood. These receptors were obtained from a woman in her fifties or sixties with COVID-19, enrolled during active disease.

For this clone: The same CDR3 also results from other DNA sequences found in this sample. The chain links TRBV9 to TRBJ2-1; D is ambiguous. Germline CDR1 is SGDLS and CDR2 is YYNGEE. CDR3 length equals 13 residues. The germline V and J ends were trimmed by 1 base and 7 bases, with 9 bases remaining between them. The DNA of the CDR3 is TGTGCCAGCAGCGTACCAGGATTAAATGAGCAGTTCTTC. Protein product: CASSVPGLNEQFF.

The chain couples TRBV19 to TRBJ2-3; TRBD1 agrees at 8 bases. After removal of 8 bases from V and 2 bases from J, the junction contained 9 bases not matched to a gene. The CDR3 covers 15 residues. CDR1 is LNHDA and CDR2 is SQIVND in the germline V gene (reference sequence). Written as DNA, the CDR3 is TGTGCCAGTGAAACCACAGGGGGAGTCACAGATACGCAGTATTTT. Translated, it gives CASETTGGVTDTQYF. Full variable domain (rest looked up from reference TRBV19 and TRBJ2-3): DGGITQSPKYLFRKEGQNVTLSCEQNLNHDAMYWYRQDPGQGLRLIYYSQIVNDFQKGDIAEGYSVSREKKESFPLTVTSAQKNPTAFYLCASETTGGVTDTQYFGPGTRLTVL.

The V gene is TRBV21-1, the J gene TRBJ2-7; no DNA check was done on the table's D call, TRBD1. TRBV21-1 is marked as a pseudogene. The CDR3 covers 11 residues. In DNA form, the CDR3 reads TGTGCCAGCAGCAAAGGGGTGCAGGGGATTTTC. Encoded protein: CASSKGVQGIF.

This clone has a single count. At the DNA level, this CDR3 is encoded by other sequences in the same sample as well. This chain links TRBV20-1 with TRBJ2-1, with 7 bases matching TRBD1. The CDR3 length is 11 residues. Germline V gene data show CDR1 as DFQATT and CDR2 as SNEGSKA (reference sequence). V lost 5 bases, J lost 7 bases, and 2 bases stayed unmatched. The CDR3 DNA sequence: TGCAGTGCTCACAGGGGAAATGAGCAGTTCTTC. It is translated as CSAHRGNEQFF.

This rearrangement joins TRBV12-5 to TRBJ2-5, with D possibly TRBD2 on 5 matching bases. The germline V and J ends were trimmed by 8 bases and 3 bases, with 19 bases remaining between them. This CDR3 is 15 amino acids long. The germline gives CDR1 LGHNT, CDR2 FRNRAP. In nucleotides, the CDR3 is TGTGCTAGTACCGAGGGCTTCACGGCGAAAGAGACCCAGTACTTC. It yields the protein CASTEGFTAKETQYF. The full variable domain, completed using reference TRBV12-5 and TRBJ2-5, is DARVTQTPRHKVTEMGQEVTMRCQPILGHNTVFWYRQTMMQGLELLAYFRNRAPLDDSGMPKDRFSAEMPDATLATLKIQPSEPRDSAVYFCASTEGFTAKETQYFGPGTRLLVL.

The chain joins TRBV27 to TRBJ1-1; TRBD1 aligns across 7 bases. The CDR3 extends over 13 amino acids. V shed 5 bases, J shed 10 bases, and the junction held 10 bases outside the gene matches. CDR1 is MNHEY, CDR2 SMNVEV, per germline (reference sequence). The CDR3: CASSTGTVLGAFF. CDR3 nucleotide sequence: TGTGCCAGCAGTACCGGGACAGTCCTAGGAGCTTTCTTT.

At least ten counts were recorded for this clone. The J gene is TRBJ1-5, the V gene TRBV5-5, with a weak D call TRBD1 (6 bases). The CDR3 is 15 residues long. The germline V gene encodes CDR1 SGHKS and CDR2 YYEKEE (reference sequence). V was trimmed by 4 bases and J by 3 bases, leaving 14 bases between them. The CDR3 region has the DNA TGTGCCAGCAGCCCTGGACAGCTCCTCAATCAGCCCCAGCATTTT. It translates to CASSPGQLLNQPQHF.

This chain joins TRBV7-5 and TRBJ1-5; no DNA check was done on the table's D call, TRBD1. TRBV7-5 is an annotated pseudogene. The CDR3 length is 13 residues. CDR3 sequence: CASRRLRVEPQHF. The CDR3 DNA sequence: TGTGCCAGCAGACGACTCAGGGTTGAGCCCCAGCATTTT.

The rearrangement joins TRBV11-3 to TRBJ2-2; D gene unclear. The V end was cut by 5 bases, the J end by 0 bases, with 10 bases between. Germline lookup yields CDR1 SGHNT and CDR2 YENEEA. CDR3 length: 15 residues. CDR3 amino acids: CASSPTPTNTGELFF. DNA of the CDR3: TGTGCCAGCAGCCCCACGCCTACGAACACCGGGGAGCTGTTTTTT.

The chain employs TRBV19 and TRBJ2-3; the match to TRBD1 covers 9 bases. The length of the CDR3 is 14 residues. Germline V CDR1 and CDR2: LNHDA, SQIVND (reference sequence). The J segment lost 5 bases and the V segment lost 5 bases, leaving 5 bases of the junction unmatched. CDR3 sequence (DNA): TGTGCCAGTAGTTCGCACAGGGGGCGAGATACGCAGTATTTT. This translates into CASSSHRGRDTQYF.

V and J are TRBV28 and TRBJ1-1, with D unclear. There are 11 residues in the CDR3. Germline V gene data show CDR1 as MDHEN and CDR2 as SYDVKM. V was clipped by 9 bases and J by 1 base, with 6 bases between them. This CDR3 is CASRGNTEAFF. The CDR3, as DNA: TGTGCCAGTCGGGGGAACACTGAAGCTTTCTTT. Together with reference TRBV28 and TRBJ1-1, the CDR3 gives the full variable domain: DVKVTQSSRYLVKRTGEKVFLECVQDMDHENMFWYRQDPGLGLRLIYFSYDVKMKEKGDIPEGYSVSREKKERFSLILESASTNQTSMYLCASRGNTEAFFGQGTRLTVV.

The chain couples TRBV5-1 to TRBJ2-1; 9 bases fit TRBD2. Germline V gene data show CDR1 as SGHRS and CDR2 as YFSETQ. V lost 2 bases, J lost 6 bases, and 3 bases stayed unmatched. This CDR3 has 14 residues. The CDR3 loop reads CASSFKRGVNEQFF. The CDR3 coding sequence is TGCGCCAGCAGCTTCAAGCGGGGGGTCAATGAGCAGTTCTTC.

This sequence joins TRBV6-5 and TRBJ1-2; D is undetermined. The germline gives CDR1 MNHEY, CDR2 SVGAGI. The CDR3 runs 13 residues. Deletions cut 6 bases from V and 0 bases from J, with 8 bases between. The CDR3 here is CASRSLTNYGYTF. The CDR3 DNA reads TGTGCCAGCAGGAGCCTAACTAACTATGGCTACACCTTC.

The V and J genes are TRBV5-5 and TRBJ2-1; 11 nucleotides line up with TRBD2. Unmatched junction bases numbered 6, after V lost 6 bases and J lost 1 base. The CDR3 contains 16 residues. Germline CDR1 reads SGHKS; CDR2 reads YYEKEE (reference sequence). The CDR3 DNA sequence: TGTGCCAGCAACCTAGCGGGGGGTTTGTCCTACAATGAGCAGTTCTTC. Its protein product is CASNLAGGLSYNEQFF.

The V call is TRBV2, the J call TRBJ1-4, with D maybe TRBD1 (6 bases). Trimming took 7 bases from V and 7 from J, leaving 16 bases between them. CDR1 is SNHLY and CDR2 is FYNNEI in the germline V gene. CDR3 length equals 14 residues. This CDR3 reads CASMRGTSGEKLFF. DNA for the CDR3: TGTGCCAGCATGAGGGGGACCTCCGGTGAAAAACTGTTTTTT.

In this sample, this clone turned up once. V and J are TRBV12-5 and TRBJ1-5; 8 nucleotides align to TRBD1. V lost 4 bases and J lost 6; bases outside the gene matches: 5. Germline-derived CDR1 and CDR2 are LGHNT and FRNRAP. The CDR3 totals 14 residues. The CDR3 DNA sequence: TGTGCTAGTGGTTCGTCAGGGGGCGGTCAGCCCCAGCATTTT. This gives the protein CASGSSGGGQPQHF.

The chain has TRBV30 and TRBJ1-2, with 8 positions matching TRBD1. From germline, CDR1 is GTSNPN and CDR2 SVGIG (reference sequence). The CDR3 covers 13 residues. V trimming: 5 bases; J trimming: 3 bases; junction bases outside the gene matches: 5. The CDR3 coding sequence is TGTGCCTGGGGCCACAGGGGGGACTATGGCTACACCTTC. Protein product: CAWGHRGDYGYTF.

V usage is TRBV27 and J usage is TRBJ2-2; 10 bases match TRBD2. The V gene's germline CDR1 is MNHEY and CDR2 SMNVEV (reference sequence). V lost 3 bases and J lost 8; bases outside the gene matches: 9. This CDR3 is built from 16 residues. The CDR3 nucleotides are TGTGCCAGCAGTTTCTCAGGACTAGCGGTACTTGGGGAGCTGTTTTTT. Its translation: CASSFSGLAVLGELFF.

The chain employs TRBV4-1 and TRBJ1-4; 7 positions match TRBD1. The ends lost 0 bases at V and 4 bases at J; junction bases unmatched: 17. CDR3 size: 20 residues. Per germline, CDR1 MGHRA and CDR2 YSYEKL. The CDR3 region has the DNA TGCGCCAGCAGCCAAGAACCATTTATCGGGACCCAGGGGGGTAATGAAAAACTGTTTTTT. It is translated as CASSQEPFIGTQGGNEKLFF.

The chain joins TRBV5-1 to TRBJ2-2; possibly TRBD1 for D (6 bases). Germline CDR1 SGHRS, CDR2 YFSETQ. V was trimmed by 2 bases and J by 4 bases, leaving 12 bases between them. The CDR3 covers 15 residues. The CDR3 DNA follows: TGCGCCAGCAGCTTAGAGCAGGGGACCACCGGGGAGCTGTTTTTT. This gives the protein CASSLEQGTTGELFF.

CDR3 coding DNA: TGTGCCAGTAACCCAGGGCGGAACACTGAAGCTTTCTTT. Protein sequence: CASNPGRNTEAFF. This chain uses TRBV19 with TRBJ1-1, with D possibly being TRBD1 (5 bases). V shed 7 bases and J shed 1 base, with 10 bases lying between them. CDR1 is LNHDA and CDR2 is SQIVND in the germline V gene (reference sequence). The CDR3 runs to 13 residues.

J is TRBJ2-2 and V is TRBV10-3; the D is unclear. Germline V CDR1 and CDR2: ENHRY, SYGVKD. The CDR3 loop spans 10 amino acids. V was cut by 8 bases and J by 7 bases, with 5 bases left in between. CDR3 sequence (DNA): TGTGCCATCGGAGTCGGGGAGCTGTTTTTT. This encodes CAIGVGELFF.

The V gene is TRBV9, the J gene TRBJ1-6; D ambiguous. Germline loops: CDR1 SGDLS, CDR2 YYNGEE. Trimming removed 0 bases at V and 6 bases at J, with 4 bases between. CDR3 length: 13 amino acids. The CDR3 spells CASSVVLNSPLHF. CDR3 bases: TGTGCCAGCAGCGTAGTTCTTAATTCACCCCTCCACTTT.

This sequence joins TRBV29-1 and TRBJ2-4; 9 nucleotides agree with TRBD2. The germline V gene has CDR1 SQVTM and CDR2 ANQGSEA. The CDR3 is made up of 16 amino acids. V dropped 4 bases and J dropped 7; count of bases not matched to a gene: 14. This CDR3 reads CSVVPLFRGGANIQYF. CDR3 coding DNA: TGCAGCGTTGTTCCACTTTTCCGCGGGGGGGCGAACATTCAGTACTTC.

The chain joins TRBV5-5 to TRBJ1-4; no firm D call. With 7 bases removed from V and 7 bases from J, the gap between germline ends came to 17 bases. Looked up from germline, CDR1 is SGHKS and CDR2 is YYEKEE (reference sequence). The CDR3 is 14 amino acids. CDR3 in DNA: TGTGCCAGCCCCTCGACTTGGGTGGGTGAAAAACTGTTTTTT. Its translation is CASPSTWVGEKLFF.

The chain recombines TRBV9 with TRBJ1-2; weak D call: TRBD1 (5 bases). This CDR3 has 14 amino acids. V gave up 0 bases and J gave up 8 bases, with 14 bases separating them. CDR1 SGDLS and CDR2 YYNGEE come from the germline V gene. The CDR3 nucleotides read TGTGCCAGCAGCGTAGAGGCAGGGATGCACGGCTACACCTTC. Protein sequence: CASSVEAGMHGYTF. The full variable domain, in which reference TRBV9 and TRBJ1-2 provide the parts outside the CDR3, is DSGVTQTPKHLITATGQRVTLRCSPRSGDLSVYWYQQSLDQGLQFLIQYYNGEERAKGNILERFSAQQFPDLHSELNLSSLELGDSALYFCASSVEAGMHGYTFGSGTRLTVV.